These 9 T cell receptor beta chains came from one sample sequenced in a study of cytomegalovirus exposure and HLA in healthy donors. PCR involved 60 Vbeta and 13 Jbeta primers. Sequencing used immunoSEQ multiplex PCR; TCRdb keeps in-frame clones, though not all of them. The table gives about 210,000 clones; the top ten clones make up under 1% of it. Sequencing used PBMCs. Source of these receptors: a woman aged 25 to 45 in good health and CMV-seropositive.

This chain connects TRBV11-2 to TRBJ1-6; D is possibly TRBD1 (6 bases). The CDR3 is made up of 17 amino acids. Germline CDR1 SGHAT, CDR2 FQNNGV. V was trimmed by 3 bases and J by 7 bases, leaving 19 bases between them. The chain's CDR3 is CASSFLGIRTGNSPLHF. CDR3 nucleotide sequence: TGTGCCAGCAGCTTTTTAGGGATCCGAACAGGGAATTCACCCCTCCACTTT.

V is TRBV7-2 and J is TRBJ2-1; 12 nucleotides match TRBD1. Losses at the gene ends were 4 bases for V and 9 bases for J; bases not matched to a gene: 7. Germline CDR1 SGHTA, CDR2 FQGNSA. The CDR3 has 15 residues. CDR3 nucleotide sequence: TGTGCCAGCAGCTCCCGGGACAGGGGGCAGGTTGAGCAGTTCTTC. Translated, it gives CASSSRDRGQVEQFF.

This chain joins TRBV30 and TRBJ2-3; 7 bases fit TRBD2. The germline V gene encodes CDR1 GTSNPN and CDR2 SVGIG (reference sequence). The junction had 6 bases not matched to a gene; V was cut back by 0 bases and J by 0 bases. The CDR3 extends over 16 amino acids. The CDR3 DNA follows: TGTGCCTGGAGTGTACGGCCGGGGGGAAGCACAGATACGCAGTATTTT. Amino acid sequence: CAWSVRPGGSTDTQYF.

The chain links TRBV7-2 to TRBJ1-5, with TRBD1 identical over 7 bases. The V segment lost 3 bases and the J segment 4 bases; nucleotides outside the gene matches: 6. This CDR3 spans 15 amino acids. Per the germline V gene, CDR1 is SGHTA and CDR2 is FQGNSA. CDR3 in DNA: TGTGCCAGCAGCTTGGGACAGTCGGAAAATCAGCCCCAGCATTTT. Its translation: CASSLGQSENQPQHF.

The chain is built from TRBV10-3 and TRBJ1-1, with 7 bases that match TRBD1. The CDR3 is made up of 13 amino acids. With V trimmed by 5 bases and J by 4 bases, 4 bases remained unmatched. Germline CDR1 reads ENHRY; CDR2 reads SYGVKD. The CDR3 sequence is CAISTGVGTEAFF. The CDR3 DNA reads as TGTGCCATCAGTACAGGGGTTGGCACTGAAGCTTTCTTT.

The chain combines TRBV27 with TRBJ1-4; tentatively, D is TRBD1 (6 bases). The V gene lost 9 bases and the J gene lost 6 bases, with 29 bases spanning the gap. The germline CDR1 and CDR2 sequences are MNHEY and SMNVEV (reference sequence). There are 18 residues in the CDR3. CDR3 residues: CASRPWGGRGGHHEKLFF. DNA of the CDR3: TGTGCCAGTCGCCCCTGGGGGGGCCGGGGGGGTCATCATGAAAAACTGTTTTTT.

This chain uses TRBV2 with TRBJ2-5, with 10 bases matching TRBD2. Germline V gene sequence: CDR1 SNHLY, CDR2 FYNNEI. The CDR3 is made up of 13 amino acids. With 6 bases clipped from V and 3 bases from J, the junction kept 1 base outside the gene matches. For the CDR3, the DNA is TGTGCCAGCAGCGGACTAGCGGAAGAGACCCAGTACTTC. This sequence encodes CASSGLAEETQYF.

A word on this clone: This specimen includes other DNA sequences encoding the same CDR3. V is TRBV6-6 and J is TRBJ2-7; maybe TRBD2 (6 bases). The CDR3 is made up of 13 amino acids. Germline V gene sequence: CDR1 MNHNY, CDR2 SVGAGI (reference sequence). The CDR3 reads CATGRDLSYEQYF. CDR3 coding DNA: TGTGCTACCGGAAGGGACTTAAGCTACGAGCAGTACTTC.

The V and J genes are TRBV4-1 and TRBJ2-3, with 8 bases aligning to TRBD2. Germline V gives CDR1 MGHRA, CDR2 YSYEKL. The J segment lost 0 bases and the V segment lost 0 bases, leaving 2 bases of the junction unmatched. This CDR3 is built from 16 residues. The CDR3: CASSQDTGGSTDTQYF. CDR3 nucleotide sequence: TGCGCCAGCAGCCAAGATACGGGGGGGAGCACAGATACGCAGTATTTT.